This T cell receptor (beta chain) was retrieved from a study of glioma-infiltrating T cells after dendritic cell vaccination listed by TCRdb under 2016. About the study as a whole: A cohort of approximately 15 glioblastoma patients from Phase I and II dendritic cell vaccination trials was included, of whom 9 were newly diagnosed and 6 had recurrent disease. The vaccine consisted of monocyte-derived dendritic cells cultured less than 9 days with IL-4 and GM-CSF, then pulsed overnight with autologous tumor lysate. Between 2003 and 2012, patients were given autologous tumor lysate-pulsed dendritic cell vaccination. Three intradermal dendritic cell vaccine injections were administered to patients at biweekly intervals in the arm below the axilla. In glioblastoma patients vaccinated with dendritic cells, deep sequencing of TCR beta CDR3 regions served to measure tumor-infiltrating lymphocyte content and to compare repertoires between tumor and blood. Survival after dendritic cell vaccination was correlated with TCR sequencing metrics, including TIL content and tumor-blood repertoire overlap. Here is what the overall study found, with its caveats: No direct relationship between TCR clonality and survival was found, suggesting that a diverse polyclonal response may matter. Longer time to progression and overall survival after dendritic cell vaccination were predicted by higher estimated pretreatment TIL content. The cohort was small and heterogeneous, only a few patients had full blood and tumor sets, and even fewer had initial-recurrent tumor pairs. The three-group TCR overlap response model was characterized as speculative, and prospective validation of the model was stated to be required.

Taken with the paper, the label for time point translates to: after dendritic cell vaccination, including at tumor progression/relapse. Patients were selected for having adequate residual fresh-frozen tumor tissue and more than two years of available survival data. Although molecular status otherwise differed among the glioblastoma patients, no patient had an isocitrate dehydrogenase mutation. PBMC collection took place before vaccination, two weeks after the third vaccination, and at tumor progression if progression occurred. The Qiagen DNeasy Blood extraction Kit was used for extraction of genomic DNA. TCRB CDR3 regions were amplified from approximately 2 ug genomic DNA, or all available DNA if less, using the immunoSEQ assay. The multiplex PCR relied on 60 forward primers for TCR V beta segments and 13 reverse primers for J beta segments. To estimate the number of reads per starting template, synthetic control templates were added to each sample at limiting dilution. The Illumina HiSeq System generated 87 bp sequencing reads. The original pipeline was this. PCR and sequencing errors were removed by a nearest neighbor algorithm that merged closely related sequences. TCR overlap was measured as the percentage of unique tumor TCR beta sequences also present in the same patient's peripheral blood. Not all clones reach the TCRdb copy of this immuneACCESS table, which keeps in-frame sequences only. Checked studies attribute under half of the gap to unresolved V genes and leave the rest unexplained. V and J calls and clone size are those listed in that table; D and trimming were worked out from the DNA. This sample comprises approximately 48,000 clones, around 91% of them detected only once. Of the sample, 5% to 6% falls within the top ten clones.

The germline V gene (reference sequence) gives CDR1 as MNHEY and CDR2 as SMNVEV. Including the terminal cysteine and phenylalanine, the CDR3 comprises 16 residues. Solely the CDR3 DNA is kept, with 48 bases framed from the first base. Trimming at the junction amounts to 2 bases on V and 3 bases on J, and the germline ends lie 14 bases apart. A word on this clone: This receptor's antigen is unknown. No much larger clonotype is one base removed from it; base qualities were not supplied.

The chain was built from TRBV27 and TRBJ2-1, with TRBD1 perhaps the D gene, on 5 matching bases. The receptor was isolated from a human donor with glioblastoma. The sequencing used blood, collected after dendritic cell vaccination. For the CDR3, the sequence is CASSLVPGPFYNEQFF. The DNA sequence is TGTGCCAGCAGTTTAGTCCCAGGGCCCTTCTACAATGAGCAGTTCTTC.